These T cell receptor beta chains were read from a single sample in a study of blood T cell repertoires in COVID-19. Generated by immunoSEQ multiplex PCR, the TCRdb table keeps only in-frame clones and is missing some. The sample holds about 230,000 clones, around 83% seen once. Sequenced: peripheral blood. These receptors all stem from a woman between 50 and 59 years old with acute or convalescent COVID-19. The CDR3 runs from the conserved cysteine through the conserved F or W. The D gene is left open where the match is weak. Where a row states a size, it is once, few, many or the class of an expanded clone; other rows omit it.

V	size	D	J	CDR3	DNA
TRBV29-1	-	TRBD1	TRBJ1-5	CSVSGQDSNQPQHF	TGCAGCGTCTCTGGACAGGATAGCAATCAGCCCCAGCATTTT
TRBV2	-	-	TRBJ2-1	CASRQGTEQFF	TGTGCCAGCAGGCAGGGGACTGAGCAGTTCTTC
TRBV7-9	-	-	TRBJ2-5	CASSSVPDSTGETQYF	TGTGCCAGCAGCTCCGTCCCGGACAGCACCGGGGAGACCCAGTACTTC
TRBV12-1	-	-	TRBJ2-3	CASSRTSTSTDTQYF	TGTGCCAGCAGCCGAACTAGCACTAGCACAGATACGCAGTATTTT
TRBV15	-	-	TRBJ2-2	CATSRDLTATGELFF	TGTGCCACCAGCAGAGATCTTACAGCCACCGGGGAGCTGTTTTTT
TRBV28	-	-	TRBJ1-1	CASRDSEAFF	TGTGCCAGCAGAGACAGTGAAGCTTTCTTT
TRBV6-5	-	-	TRBJ1-1	CASSPTRIPKAFF	TGTGCCAGCAGTCCTACCAGGATCCCGAAAGCTTTCTTT
TRBV24-1	-	TRBD1	TRBJ1-5	CATSDGTGSVQPQHF	TGTGCCACCAGTGATGGGACAGGGAGTGTTCAGCCCCAGCATTTT
TRBV19	-	TRBD1	TRBJ1-2	CASSLQDRVFGYTF	TGTGCCAGTAGTTTACAAGACAGGGTGTTTGGCTACACCTTC
TRBV7-8	once	TRBD1	TRBJ2-3	CASSLRQGEDTQYF	TGTGCCAGCAGCTTAAGACAGGGGGAAGATACGCAGTATTTT
TRBV24-1	-	TRBD1	TRBJ2-6	CATSEPDRGFADGANVLTF	TGTGCCACCAGTGAACCCGACAGGGGCTTTGCGGATGGGGCCAACGTCCTGACTTTC
TRBV3-1/TRBV3-2	many	-	TRBJ2-5	CASSPGGQETQYF	TGTGCCAGCAGCCCAGGGGGGCAAGAGACCCAGTACTTC
TRBV9	-	-	TRBJ1-2	CASSETSYNYGYTF	TGTGCCAGCAGCGAGACAAGTTATAACTATGGCTACACCTTC
TRBV28	-	TRBD1	TRBJ2-7	CASRTQGIQYEQYF	TGTGCCAGCAGAACACAGGGGATCCAGTACGAGCAGTACTTC
TRBV24-1	-	TRBD1	TRBJ2-5	CATSDWTGGAETQYF	TGTGCCACCAGTGATTGGACAGGGGGCGCGGAGACCCAGTACTTC
TRBV29-1	-	-	TRBJ1-1	CSVARSTEAFF	TGCAGCGTTGCAAGGAGCACTGAAGCTTTCTTT